This TCR beta chain came from a study of blood T cells in healthy people across ages. As for the study in general: For every two T cells, template switching captured about one barcoded beta molecule. Broader study findings: More naive CD4+ cells and higher diversity marked long-lived donors relative to aged donors.

This clonotype appeared a few times. The antigen is unknown. V was clipped by 5 bases and J by 0 bases, with 16 bases between them. The CDR3 spans 16 residues. CDR1 is MNHEY, CDR2 SVGEGT, per germline. Peripheral blood, roughly 9.3 milliliters per donor, was collected. Using a J-beta primer mix together with a sample-barcoded 5' primer, a second PCR was run for roughly 7 to 12 cycles. TCRdb ran MiXCR on the 5' RACE reads and lists one entry per CDR3 protein. Among 1.5 million to 2 million distinct CDR3 sequences listed, roughly 27% were seen once. Sequencing was done on a sample of blood. The V gene is TRBV6-2 or TRBV6-3, the J gene TRBJ1-1; tentative D call: TRBD1 (5 bases). This sequence originates from a woman aged 25-40 years in good health. The CDR3 DNA is TGTGCCAGCAGTACCGGGACGGGGGTCATGAACACTGAAGCTTTCTTT. The encoded protein is CASSTGTGVMNTEAFF.